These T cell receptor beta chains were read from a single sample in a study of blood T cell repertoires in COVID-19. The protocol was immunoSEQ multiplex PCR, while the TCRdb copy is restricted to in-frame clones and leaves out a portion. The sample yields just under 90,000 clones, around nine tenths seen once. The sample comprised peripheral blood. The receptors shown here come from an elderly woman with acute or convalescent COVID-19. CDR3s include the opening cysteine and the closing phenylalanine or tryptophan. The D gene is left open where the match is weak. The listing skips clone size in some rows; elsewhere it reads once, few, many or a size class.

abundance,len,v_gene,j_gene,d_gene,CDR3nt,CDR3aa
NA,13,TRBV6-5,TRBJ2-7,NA,TGTGCCAGCAGTTACACGAGCTCCTACGAGCAGTACTTC,CASSYTSSYEQYF
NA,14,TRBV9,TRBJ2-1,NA,TGTGCCAGCAGCGTAGACGGTAGCTACAATGAGCAGTTCTTC,CASSVDGSYNEQFF
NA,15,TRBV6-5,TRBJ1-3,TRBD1,TGTGCCAGCAGAATGCTGACAGGGGTGGGCAACACCATATATTTT,CASRMLTGVGNTIYF
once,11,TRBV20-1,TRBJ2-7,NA,TGCAGTGCCCCAGGCGAAACCGAGCAGTACTTC,CSAPGETEQYF
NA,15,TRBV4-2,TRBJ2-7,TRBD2,TGTGCCAGCAGCCCAGGGACTAGCGGTACCTACGAGCAGTACTTC,CASSPGTSGTYEQYF
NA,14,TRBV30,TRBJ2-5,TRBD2,TGTGCCTGGAGTCCACACGGACTAGAAGAGACCCAGTACTTC,CAWSPHGLEETQYF
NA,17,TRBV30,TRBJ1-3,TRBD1,TGTGCCTGGATCCCGCCTGGGGACAGGGGGAACGGAAACACCATATATTTT,CAWIPPGDRGNGNTIYF
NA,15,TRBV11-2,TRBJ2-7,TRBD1,TGTGCCAGCAGCTTAGTCAGGGGGAGCTCCTACGAGCAGTACTTC,CASSLVRGSSYEQYF
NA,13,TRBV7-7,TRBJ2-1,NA,TGTGCTAGCAGCTTAGGTCCTGACAATGAGCAGTTCTTC,CASSLGPDNEQFF
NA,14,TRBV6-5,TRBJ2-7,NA,TGTGCCAGCGGCGGGACTGCAAGCTCCTACGAGCAGTACTTC,CASGGTASSYEQYF
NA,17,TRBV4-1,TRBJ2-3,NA,TGCGCCAGCAGCCAAGAGTCGTCTAGCGACCACACAGATACGCAGTATTTT,CASSQESSSDHTDTQYF
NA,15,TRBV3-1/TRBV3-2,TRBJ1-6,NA,TGTGCCAGCAGCCAAGATTCGGCCCCTGGGAGACCCCTCCACTTT,CASSQDSAPGRPLHF
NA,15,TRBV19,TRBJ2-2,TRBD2,TGTGCCAGTAGTTCCGGGACTAGAAGTACCGGGGAGCTGTTTTTT,CASSSGTRSTGELFF
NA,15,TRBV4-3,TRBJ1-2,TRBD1,TGCGCCAGCAGCCAAATACACGGACAGGACTATGGCTACACCTTC,CASSQIHGQDYGYTF
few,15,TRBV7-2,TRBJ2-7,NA,TGTGCCAGCAGCACGACAGTCTCCATTGCCTACGAGCAGTACTTC,CASSTTVSIAYEQYF
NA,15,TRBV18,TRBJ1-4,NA,TGTGCCAGCTCACCATCACGGGGGTCCAATGAAAAACTGTTTTTT,CASSPSRGSNEKLFF
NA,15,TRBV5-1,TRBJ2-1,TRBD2,TGCGCCAGCAGCTCCTTAGCGGGGAGCTACAATGAGCAGTTCTTC,CASSSLAGSYNEQFF
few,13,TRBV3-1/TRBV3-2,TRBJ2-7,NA,TGTGCCAGCAGCCAGCGGGGCGTGGACGAGCAGTACTTC,CASSQRGVDEQYF
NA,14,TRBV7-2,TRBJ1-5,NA,TGTGCCAGCAGCTTATCCAGGGGAAATCAGCCCCAGCATTTT,CASSLSRGNQPQHF
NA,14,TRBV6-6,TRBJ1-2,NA,TGTGCCAGCAGTTTAGAATCGGAGGCCTATGGCTACACCTTC,CASSLESEAYGYTF
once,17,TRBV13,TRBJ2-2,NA,TGTGCCAGCATCCTCAACGCCGGGACTTGGAACACCGGGGAGCTGTTTTTT,CASILNAGTWNTGELFF
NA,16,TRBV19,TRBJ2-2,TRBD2,TGTGCCAGTACCCTAGTAGGGCGGGGGGACTCCGGGGAGCTGTTTTTT,CASTLVGRGDSGELFF
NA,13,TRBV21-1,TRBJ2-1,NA,TGTGCCAGCAGCAAACGTTTTCCGTATGAGCAGTTCTTC,CASSKRFPYEQFF
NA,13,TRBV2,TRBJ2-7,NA,TGTGCCAGCAGTGAAGCGGGGCCTTACGAGCAGTACTTC,CASSEAGPYEQYF
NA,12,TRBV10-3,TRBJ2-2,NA,TGTGCCGCCTCTGCGGGTACCGGGGAGCTGTTTTTT,CAASAGTGELFF
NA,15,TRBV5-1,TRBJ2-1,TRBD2,TGCGCCAGCAGCTTGGTAGCTAGCGGTTACAATGAGCAGTTCTTC,CASSLVASGYNEQFF
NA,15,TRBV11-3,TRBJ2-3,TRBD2,TGTGCCAGCAGCTTAGCTAGCGGGGTCACAGATACGCAGTATTTT,CASSLASGVTDTQYF
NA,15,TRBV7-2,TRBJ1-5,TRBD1,TGTGCCAGCAGCTTTTTAAGGGGGCTCAATCAGCCCCAGCATTTT,CASSFLRGLNQPQHF
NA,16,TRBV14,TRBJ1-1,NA,TGTGCCAGCAGCCAAGATCCAACAGGGACGAACACTGAAGCTTTCTTT,CASSQDPTGTNTEAFF
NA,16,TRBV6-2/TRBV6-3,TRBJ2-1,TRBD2,TGTGCCAGCAGCCGGGGGACTAGCGGGGGGGCCCATGAGCAGTTCTTC,CASSRGTSGGAHEQFF
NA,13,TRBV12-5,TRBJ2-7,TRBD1,TGTGCTAGTGGAGACAGGGCCTCCTACGAGCAGTACTTC,CASGDRASYEQYF
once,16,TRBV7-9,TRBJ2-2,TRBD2,TGTGCCAGCAGATGGGGACTAGCGGGAGACACCGGGGAGCTGTTTTTT,CASRWGLAGDTGELFF
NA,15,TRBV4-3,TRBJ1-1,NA,TGCGCCAGCAGCCAATTCGGGGGAGTGAACACTGAAGCTTTCTTT,CASSQFGGVNTEAFF